The 17 T cell receptor beta chains below all came from one sample that was sequenced in a study of cytomegalovirus exposure and HLA in healthy donors. The primer mix had 60 Vbeta and 13 Jbeta primers. The repertoire was sequenced with immunoSEQ multiplex PCR; TCRdb's copy has only in-frame clones and lacks some. Among some 150,000 clones listed, over 70% were seen once. The sample consisted of PBMCs. The origin of the receptors is a man in his thirties or forties in good health and CMV-seropositive.

The chain has TRBV4-1 and TRBJ2-3; 12 bases are shared with TRBD2. The CDR3 is 19 amino acids. Germline lookup yields CDR1 MGHRA and CDR2 YSYEKL. The J segment lost 4 bases and the V segment lost 5 bases, leaving 16 bases of the junction unmatched. The CDR3 nucleotides are TGCGCCAGCAGCGCTACAAAGCAAACCCTAGCGGGAGGGCCAGATACGCAGTATTTT. This translates into CASSATKQTLAGGPDTQYF.

This clone was seen a single time. The J gene is TRBJ2-2, the V gene TRBV15; TRBD1 might be the D (6 bases). The CDR3 sequence is 16 residues long. CDR1 and CDR2 (germline): LNHNV, YYDKDF (reference sequence). Trimming removed 1 base at V and 5 bases at J, with 14 bases between. CDR3 sequence reads: CATSRVIGGRTGELFF. The CDR3 bases are TGTGCCACCAGCAGAGTCATAGGGGGTCGGACCGGGGAGCTGTTTTTT.

The rearrangement links TRBV7-9 to TRBJ1-2; the D is unclear. V was trimmed by 7 bases and J by 3 bases, leaving 9 bases between them. This CDR3 is built from 12 residues. The V gene's germline CDR1 is SEHNR and CDR2 FQNEAQ (reference sequence). CDR3 protein: CASNRRDYGYTF. In nucleotides, the CDR3 is TGTGCCAGCAACCGCCGGGACTATGGCTACACCTTC.

The rearrangement links TRBV29-1 to TRBJ2-5, with a tentative D call TRBD1 (6 bases). The end of the DNA fits TRBJ2-7 better, so the J call may be wrong. Germline V gene sequence: CDR1 SQVTM, CDR2 ANQGSEA. The CDR3 consists of 12 residues. CDR3 protein: CSVRDISYEQYF. The CDR3 bases are TGCAGCGTTCGGGACATCTCCTACGAGCAGTACTTC.

V usage is TRBV28 and J usage is TRBJ2-7; TRBD1 agrees at 8 bases. The germline V gene has CDR1 MDHEN and CDR2 SYDVKM. The trim removed 4 bases at V and 7 bases at J, leaving 15 bases unmatched. The CDR3 sequence is 16 residues long. CDR3 region: CASSSIGQGRSWEQYF. The DNA of the CDR3 is TGTGCCAGCAGTTCTATCGGACAGGGTAGGTCGTGGGAGCAGTACTTC.

A note on this clone: The same CDR3 is also encoded by other DNA sequences in this sample. The chain carries TRBV9 and TRBJ1-1, with D unclear. The V end lost 4 bases, the J end lost 0 bases, and 13 bases lay between the germline ends. CDR1 and CDR2 from the germline V gene are SGDLS and YYNGEE. The length of the CDR3 is 15 residues. The CDR3 reads CASSPSGVMNTEAFF. The CDR3 DNA sequence: TGTGCCAGCAGCCCTAGCGGGGTTATGAACACTGAAGCTTTCTTT.

CDR3 sequence (DNA): TGCGCCAGCAGCTTGGGTGGAGGGCCCATGGGCACAGATACGCAGTATTTT. Its protein product is CASSLGGGPMGTDTQYF. V is TRBV5-1 and J is TRBJ2-3, with D perhaps matching TRBD2 (6 bases). This CDR3 contains 17 residues. Germline V gene data show CDR1 as SGHRS and CDR2 as YFSETQ. V shed 0 bases and J shed 1 base, with 15 bases lying between them.

This chain uses TRBV9 with TRBJ2-1; D possibly corresponds to TRBD2 (6 bases). CDR1 and CDR2 (germline): SGDLS, YYNGEE. Trimming pared 0 bases from V and 3 bases from J, leaving 16 bases between. The CDR3 sequence is 17 residues long. The CDR3 DNA is TGTGCCAGCAGCGTAGCTTACGGAGGGAGTAACTACAATGAGCAGTTCTTC. Translation gives CASSVAYGGSNYNEQFF.

This sequence joins TRBV6-6 and TRBJ2-7; TRBD1 aligns across 8 bases. V shed 6 bases and J 2 bases; nucleotides not matched to a gene: 9. This CDR3 is 15 amino acids long. In germline, CDR1 is MNHNY, CDR2 SVGAGI (reference sequence). The CDR3 region has the DNA TGTGCCAGCAGCGAGGGACAGGCGACAACCTACGAGCAGTACTTC. Translation: CASSEGQATTYEQYF.

The genes are TRBV7-2 and TRBJ2-7, with a weak D call TRBD2 (6 bases). Trimming cost V 2 bases and J 1 base, with 9 bases left between them. The germline gives CDR1 SGHTA, CDR2 FQGNSA. This CDR3 contains 14 residues. The CDR3 region is CASSLFRGSYEQYF. Here the CDR3 DNA reads TGTGCCAGCAGCTTATTCCGGGGGTCCTACGAGCAGTACTTC.

V usage is TRBV28 and J usage is TRBJ2-7; 11 nucleotides align to TRBD1. V dropped 5 bases and J dropped 2; count of bases not matched to a gene: 2. This CDR3 spans 14 amino acids. Germline V gives CDR1 MDHEN, CDR2 SYDVKM. In DNA, the CDR3 is TGTGCCAGCAGTCGGACAGGGGGCACCTACGAGCAGTACTTC. Protein product: CASSRTGGTYEQYF.

J is TRBJ2-1 and V is TRBV4-2; no definite D call. Germline CDR1 reads LGHNA; CDR2 reads YNFKEQ. Trimming stripped 1 base from V and 2 bases from J, with 9 bases between. The CDR3 is 15 amino acids. As DNA, the CDR3 is TGTGCCAGCAGCCAAGGACCAGGCCCCTACAATGAGCAGTTCTTC. Its protein is CASSQGPGPYNEQFF.

The CDR3, as DNA: TGCAGCGCCCTGGGACAGGGACATGGCTACACCTTC. Encoded protein: CSALGQGHGYTF. This chain joins TRBV29-1 and TRBJ1-2; TRBD1 agrees at 9 bases. This CDR3 has 12 amino acids. With 7 bases clipped from V and 6 bases from J, the junction kept 6 bases outside the gene matches. Germline CDR1 reads SQVTM; CDR2 reads ANQGSEA.

This sequence joins TRBV27 and TRBJ2-1; 8 nucleotides align to TRBD2. Trimming cost V 3 bases and J 4 bases; bases outside gene matches: 20. Germline lookup yields CDR1 MNHEY and CDR2 SMNVEV (reference sequence). This CDR3 has 20 residues. CDR3 DNA: TGTGCCAGCAGTTTTCGGGTCCCGGAGAGAGGGACTAGTGGTTACAATGAGCAGTTCTTC. Translating gives CASSFRVPERGTSGYNEQFF.

The V gene is TRBV4-2, the J gene TRBJ1-1; D uncertain. Trimming left V 0 bases short and J 1 base short, with 12 bases between. Germline loops: CDR1 LGHNA, CDR2 YNFKEQ. The CDR3 totals 16 residues. The CDR3 here is CASSQDYMTRNTEAFF. CDR3 bases: TGTGCCAGCAGCCAAGATTACATGACTAGGAACACTGAAGCTTTCTTT.

This clone was counted between two and nine times. V is TRBV2 and J is TRBJ2-7; TRBD1 is a possible D gene (5 bases). Trimming stripped 7 bases from V and 6 bases from J, with 10 bases between. Germline lookup yields CDR1 SNHLY and CDR2 FYNNEI. The CDR3 contains 11 residues. CDR3 sequence: CASTGFGEQYF. CDR3 coding DNA: TGTGCCAGCACAGGGTTCGGCGAGCAGTACTTC.

As to this clone: Relative to the germline gene, one junction end is altered; a read error may explain this. This chain links TRBV6-1 with TRBJ1-2; 8 bases line up with TRBD1. CDR3 length equals 15 residues. The V gene's germline CDR1 is MNHNS and CDR2 SASEGT. The CDR3 is CASGAGVTGVGGYTF. CDR3 DNA: TGTGCCAGCGGGGCCGGGGTGACAGGGGTGGGGGGCTATACCTTC.